Sequencing of this T cell receptor beta chain was carried out in a study of OX40 agonist ivuxolimab in advanced cancers. The method was immunoSEQ multiplex PCR; TCRdb's version includes in-frame clones alone and lacks a portion of them. Seen here are just over 80,000 clones, roughly 84% observed once, and the top ten hold 0.72%. This CDR3 region has 19 residues. V trimming: 5 bases; J trimming: 5 bases; junction bases outside the gene matches: 16. The germline V gene encodes CDR1 SGHAT and CDR2 FQNNGV. Study-wide results and caveats: Low clonal expansion, among the lowest seen, marked partial responders at 0.1-3.0 mg/kg.

Concerning this clone: Its specificity is not known.

The gene calls are TRBV11-2 and TRBJ2-5; 14 bases line up with TRBD2. The TCR was taken from an adult with an advanced solid tumor such as melanoma, head and neck, liver or kidney cancer. The sample here was CD4+ or CD8+ T cells sorted from blood, taken in a trial of the OX40 agonist ivuxolimab. CDR3 residues: CASSNFRTGTSGSFETQYF. As DNA, the CDR3 is TGTGCCAGCAGCAATTTCCGAACCGGGACTAGCGGGAGTTTCGAGACCCAGTACTTC. The full variable domain, its missing parts supplied by reference TRBV11-2 and TRBJ2-5, is EAGVAQSPRYKIIEKRQSVAFWCNPISGHATLYWYQQILGQGPKLLIQFQNNGVVDDSQLPKDRFSAERLKGVDSTLKIQPAKLEDSAVYLCASSNFRTGTSGSFETQYFGPGTRLLVL.